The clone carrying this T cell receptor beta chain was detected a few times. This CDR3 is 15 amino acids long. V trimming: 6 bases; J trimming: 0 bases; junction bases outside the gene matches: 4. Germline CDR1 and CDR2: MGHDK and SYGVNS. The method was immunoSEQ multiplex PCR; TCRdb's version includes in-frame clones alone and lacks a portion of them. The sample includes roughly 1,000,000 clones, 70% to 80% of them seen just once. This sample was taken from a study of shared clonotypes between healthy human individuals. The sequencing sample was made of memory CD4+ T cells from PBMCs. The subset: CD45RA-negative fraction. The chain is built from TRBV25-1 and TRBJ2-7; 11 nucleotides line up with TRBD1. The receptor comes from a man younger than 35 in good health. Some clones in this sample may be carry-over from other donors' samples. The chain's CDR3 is CASRGTGGSSYEQYF. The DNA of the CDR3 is TGTGCCAGCAGGGGGACAGGGGGTAGCTCCTACGAGCAGTACTTC.